The 5 T cell receptor beta chains reported below all come from one sample, sequenced in a study of early T cells in non-severe SARS-CoV-2 infection. TCRdb analysed the 5' RACE reads with MiXCR anew, one entry per CDR3 protein. The sample records some 48,000 distinct CDR3 sequences, about 13% being singletons. Sequenced input: whole blood. The receptors were sampled from an adult who was a healthcare worker with PCR-confirmed SARS-CoV-2 infection or an uninfected control (not recorded which).

This clonotype was observed many times. The chain recombines TRBV29-1 with TRBJ2-6; no firm D call. Germline V lookup: CDR1 SQVTM, CDR2 ANQGSEA. CDR3 size: 13 residues. Trimming removed 4 bases from V and 0 bases from J, with 4 bases in between. The DNA for the CDR3 is TGCAGCGTTGTTCACTCTGGGGCCAACGTCCTGACTTTC. Translating gives CSVVHSGANVLTF.

The chain carries TRBV7-9 and TRBJ2-3; D ambiguous. The V end was cut by 4 bases, the J end by 2 bases, with 4 bases between. CDR3 length: 12 amino acids. The germline gives CDR1 SEHNR, CDR2 FQNEAQ (reference sequence). The CDR3 bases are TGTGCCAGCAGCTCCTCCACAGATACGCAGTATTTT. This sequence encodes CASSSSTDTQYF.

The chain carries TRBV7-2 and TRBJ1-3, with D unresolved. The CDR3 consists of 14 residues. Germline V gene data show CDR1 as SGHTA and CDR2 as FQGNSA. The V end was cut by 3 bases, the J end by 4 bases, with 10 bases between. CDR3 residues: CASSFELKGNTIYF. Here the CDR3 DNA reads TGTGCCAGCAGCTTTGAACTCAAGGGAAACACCATATATTTT. Supplemented by reference TRBV7-2 and TRBJ1-3, the full variable domain reads GAGVSQSPSNKVTEKGKDVELRCDPISGHTALYWYRQSLGQGLEFLIYFQGNSAPDKSGLPSDRFSAERTGGSVSTLTIQRTQQEDSAVYLCASSFELKGNTIYFGEGSWLTVV.

This clonotype was counted between two and nine times. One end of the junction is discordant with germline, which a read error may explain. The chain combines TRBV5-1 with TRBJ2-2, with TRBD2 identical over 12 bases. The CDR3 spans 16 residues. In germline, CDR1 is SGHRS, CDR2 YFSETQ. CDR3 sequence (DNA): TGCGTCAGCACCTCCCGACTAGCGGGGGCCACCGGGGAGCTGTTTTTT. Protein product: CVSTSRLAGATGELFF.

This clonotype was seen repeatedly, ten times or more. The CDR3 here is CSARGSLLTSPIDTQYF. CDR3 coding DNA: TGCAGTGCTAGAGGGTCGTTGTTAACCAGCCCCATAGATACGCAGTATTTT. This sequence joins TRBV20-1 and TRBJ2-3; D is uncertain. The CDR3 has 17 residues. CDR1 DFQATT and CDR2 SNEGSKA come from the germline V gene (reference sequence). V was clipped by 1 base and J by 5 bases, with 22 bases between them.